The text below deals with one T cell receptor (beta chain). This specimen comes from a study of technical replicates of blood from four donors. CDR1 and CDR2 from the germline V gene are SGHTA and FQGNSA. CDR3 length: 15 residues. The ends lost 1 base at V and 4 bases at J; junction bases unmatched: 5. Here immunoSEQ multiplex PCR was the method, and the copy in TCRdb shows in-frame clones only, minus some. The sample includes roughly 60,000 clones, 87% of them seen just once. The sequence was obtained from a human donor in good health. Some clones in this sample may be carry-over from other donors' samples. This rearrangement joins TRBV7-2 to TRBJ1-1, with TRBD1 matching over 8 bases. Specimen: PBMCs. For the CDR3, the DNA is TGTGCCAGCAGCTTAGTCGGTACAGGGGGCACTGAAGCTTTCTTT. Translation: CASSLVGTGGTEAFF.